The clone carrying this T cell receptor (beta chain) came up a few times. What it binds is unknown. The data were taken from a study of T cell clonality in common variable immunodeficiency. Whole-study results and caveats: Common variable immunodeficiency TCR beta sequences reportedly had fewer deletions and N-nucleotide insertions.

Assay used: immunoSEQ multiplex PCR; TCRdb lists only in-frame clones, some missing. Sampling found about 19,000 clones, none seen once. The receptor was derived from a human donor with common variable immunodeficiency. The specimen was peripheral blood mononuclear cells.

The part of the CDR3 DNA that was read is TGCGCCAGCAGCTCACAGCCTGAA. Amino acid sequence: CASSSQPE. The full CDR3 protein is CASSSQPEAFF. V and J are TRBV23-1 and TRBJ1-1; D remains unclear. Read sequence stops 3 residues before the CDR3 end, and the germline J gene provides the missing end. TRBV23-1 is sorted into the ORF group, with uncertain function. CDR3 length equals 11 residues. V lost 6 bases, J lost 6 bases, and 8 bases lay in between.